This is a list of T cell receptor beta chains from one sample in a study of T cell responses to AZD1222 COVID-19 vaccine. Clones were sequenced by immunoSEQ multiplex PCR, and TCRdb holds only the in-frame ones, with some missing. The sample lists fewer than 120,000 clones; about 87% were seen once. Sequenced material: peripheral blood, taken on day 0 of AZD1222 vaccination. These receptor sequences come from an adult in good health. Both conserved end residues are part of each CDR3. Fields, in order: V gene, J gene, D gene, clone size, CDR3 length, CDR3 protein, CDR3 DNA. D genes are given only for firm matches. Some rows have no size entry. The others give once, few or many, or a class for an expanded clone.

TRBV18	TRBJ2-6	TRBD2	-	16	CASSLSSGLGANVLTF	TGTGCCAGCTCCCTCTCTAGCGGGTTGGGGGCCAACGTCCTGACTTTC
TRBV18	TRBJ2-2	-	-	15	CASSLRQTNTGELFF	TGTGCCAGCTCACTAAGACAGACGAACACCGGGGAGCTGTTTTTT
TRBV27	TRBJ2-7	TRBD2	-	16	CASSLLTSGSQYEQYF	TGTGCCAGCAGCCTACTGACTAGCGGGAGCCAGTACGAGCAGTACTTC
TRBV7-6	TRBJ2-1	TRBD2	-	16	CASSLRVSSGRQEQFF	TGTGCCAGCAGCTTACGGGTATCTAGCGGGAGGCAGGAGCAGTTCTTC
TRBV6-5	TRBJ1-4	-	few	15	CASRQTAATNEKLFF	TGTGCCAGCAGGCAAACAGCAGCAACTAATGAAAAACTGTTTTTT
TRBV27	TRBJ1-5	TRBD1	-	14	CASSDREANQPQHF	TGTGCCAGTTCGGACAGGGAGGCCAATCAGCCCCAGCATTTT
TRBV24-1	TRBJ2-3	TRBD2	-	16	CATSDVGGGGTDTQYF	TGTGCCACCAGTGATGTCGGCGGGGGGGGTACAGATACGCAGTATTTT
TRBV19	TRBJ1-1	-	-	15	CASSMGWGPATEAFF	TGTGCCAGTAGTATGGGTTGGGGGCCGGCCACTGAAGCTTTCTTT
TRBV19	TRBJ1-1	-	few	13	CASRVRGNTEAFF	TGTGCCAGTAGGGTACGAGGGAACACTGAAGCTTTCTTT
TRBV5-5	TRBJ1-4	-	-	14	CASSLLRVDEKLFF	TGTGCCAGCAGCTTGCTCAGGGTCGACGAAAAACTGTTTTTT
TRBV6-5	TRBJ1-1	-	-	14	CASSLGVASAEAFF	TGTGCCAGCAGTCTAGGGGTGGCCTCGGCTGAAGCTTTCTTT
TRBV18	TRBJ2-3	-	once	15	CASSPPSEGGDTQYF	TGTGCCAGCTCACCACCCAGCGAGGGGGGAGATACGCAGTATTTT
TRBV6-1	TRBJ2-7	TRBD2	-	16	CASSEGQAGGTYEQYF	TGTGCCAGCAGTGAAGGTCAGGCGGGGGGTACCTACGAGCAGTACTTC
TRBV5-1	TRBJ1-6	-	-	15	CASSLEQRSNSPLHF	TGCGCCAGCAGCTTGGAACAACGATCCAATTCACCCCTCCACTTT
TRBV27	TRBJ2-7	TRBD1	-	17	CASSLSTNRGPGNEQYF	TGTGCCAGCAGTTTATCGACAAACAGGGGGCCCGGTAACGAGCAGTACTTC
TRBV29-1	TRBJ2-1	TRBD2	-	15	CSVEVGLAGGYIQFF	TGCAGCGTTGAGGTCGGGCTAGCGGGGGGATACATTCAGTTCTTC
TRBV10-1	TRBJ2-1	TRBD1	once	13	CASSGQYNNEQFF	TGCGCCAGCTCGGGACAGTATAACAATGAGCAGTTCTTC
TRBV14	TRBJ1-1	TRBD1	-	14	CASSQDRTGGFAFF	TGTGCCAGCAGCCAAGATCGGACAGGGGGTTTTGCTTTCTTT
TRBV27	TRBJ2-2	-	-	14	CASSLSGIAGELFF	TGTGCCAGCAGTTTATCCGGGATCGCCGGGGAGCTGTTTTTT
TRBV19	TRBJ1-5	-	many	12	CASSMGSQPQHF	TGTGCCAGTAGTATGGGGAGCCAGCCCCAGCATTTT
TRBV11-1	TRBJ2-7	-	once	12	CASSFASYEQYF	TGTGCCAGCAGCTTCGCGTCCTACGAGCAGTACTTC
TRBV27	TRBJ1-5	-	-	16	CASSLSGRGTNQPQHF	TGTGCCAGCAGTTTATCGGGCAGGGGTACCAATCAGCCCCAGCATTTT
TRBV28	TRBJ1-5	-	once	15	CASTYAKGSNQPQHF	TGTGCCAGCACCTACGCGAAGGGTAGCAATCAGCCCCAGCATTTT
TRBV5-4	TRBJ1-2	-	-	15	CATNGEGGKGYGYTF	TGTGCCACCAATGGAGAGGGGGGGAAAGGCTATGGCTACACCTTC
TRBV7-2	TRBJ1-5	TRBD1	-	15	CASSLAQGAEQPQHF	TGTGCCAGCAGCTTAGCCCAGGGGGCTGAGCAGCCCCAGCATTTT
TRBV7-9	TRBJ1-6	TRBD1	-	14	CASSLEGGGSALHF	TGTGCCAGCAGCTTAGAAGGGGGCGGGTCCGCCCTCCACTTT
TRBV5-8	TRBJ2-2	TRBD1	-	16	CASSFDGTARTGELFF	TGTGCCAGCAGCTTTGACGGGACAGCGCGGACCGGGGAGCTGTTTTTT
TRBV7-9	TRBJ1-1	TRBD1	-	16	CASSSTGGEGDTEAFF	TGTGCCAGCAGCTCTACAGGGGGCGAAGGCGACACTGAAGCTTTCTTT
TRBV27	TRBJ2-2	-	-	12	CASRTVTGELFF	TGTGCCAGCAGGACCGTCACCGGGGAGCTGTTTTTT
TRBV18	TRBJ1-1	-	-	14	CASSPQTAVTEAFF	TGTGCCAGCTCGCCCCAGACAGCCGTGACTGAAGCTTTCTTT
TRBV24-1	TRBJ2-4	-	once	13	CATSEVAKNIQYF	TGTGCCACCAGTGAGGTGGCGAAAAACATTCAGTACTTC
TRBV6-5	TRBJ1-2	-	-	16	CASSYSGSTRNYGYTF	TGTGCCAGCAGTTACTCGGGTTCGACCCGAAATTATGGCTACACCTTC
TRBV7-9	TRBJ2-7	-	once	13	CASSFPGSYEQYF	TGTGCCAGCAGCTTCCCAGGTTCCTACGAGCAGTACTTC
TRBV2	TRBJ1-1	-	-	16	CASSEINKVGSTEAFF	TGTGCCAGCAGTGAAATAAATAAGGTAGGGAGCACTGAAGCTTTCTTT
TRBV7-9	TRBJ2-4	-	-	12	CASSLVGNIQYF	TGTGCCAGCAGCTTAGTAGGGAACATTCAGTACTTC